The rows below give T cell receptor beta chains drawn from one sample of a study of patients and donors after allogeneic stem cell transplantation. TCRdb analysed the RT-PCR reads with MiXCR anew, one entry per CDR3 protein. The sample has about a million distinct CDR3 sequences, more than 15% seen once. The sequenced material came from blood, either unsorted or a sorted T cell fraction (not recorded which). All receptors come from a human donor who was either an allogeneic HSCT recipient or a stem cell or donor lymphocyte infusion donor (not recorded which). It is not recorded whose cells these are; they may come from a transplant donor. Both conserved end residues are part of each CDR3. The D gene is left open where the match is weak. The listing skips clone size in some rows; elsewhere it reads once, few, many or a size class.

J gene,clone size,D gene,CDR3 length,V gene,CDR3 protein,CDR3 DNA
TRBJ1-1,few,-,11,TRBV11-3,CASADRTEAFF,TGTGCCAGCGCTGACAGGACCGAAGCTTTCTTT
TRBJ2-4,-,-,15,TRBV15,CATSRDRASGNIQYF,TGTGCCACCAGCAGAGATAGGGCCTCAGGGAACATTCAGTACTTC
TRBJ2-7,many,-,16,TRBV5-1,CASSLASGFPVYEQYF,TGCGCCAGCAGCTTGGCCTCGGGATTTCCTGTCTACGAGCAGTACTTC
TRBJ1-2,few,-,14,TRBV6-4,CASSDSASSRGYTF,TGTGCCAGCAGTGACTCGGCCTCCTCAAGGGGCTACACCTTC
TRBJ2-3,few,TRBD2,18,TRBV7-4,CAWATGTSGRAEADTQYF,TGTGCCTGGGCAACCGGGACTAGCGGGAGGGCCGAGGCAGATACGCAGTATTTT
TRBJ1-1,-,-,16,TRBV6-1,CASSPHQTGVNTEAFF,TGTGCCAGCAGCCCCCACCAGACAGGAGTGAACACTGAAGCTTTCTTT
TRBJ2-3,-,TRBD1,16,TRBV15,CATSNRSPGQLDTQYF,TGTGCCACCAGCAATCGAAGCCCGGGACAGCTAGATACGCAGTATTTT
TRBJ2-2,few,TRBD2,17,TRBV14,CASSPYRTSGGTGELFF,TGTGCCAGCAGCCCATACCGGACTAGCGGCGGGACCGGGGAGCTGTTTTTT
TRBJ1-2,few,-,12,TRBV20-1,CSARERNYGYTF,TGCAGTGCTAGAGAGCGGAACTATGGCTACACCTTC
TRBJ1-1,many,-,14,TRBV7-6,CASSLSGGDTEAFF,TGTGCCAGCAGCTTATCCGGGGGTGACACTGAAGCTTTCTTT
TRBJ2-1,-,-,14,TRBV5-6,CASSSPTRRNEQFF,TGTGCCAGCAGCTCTCCGACTAGGCGCAATGAGCAGTTCTTC
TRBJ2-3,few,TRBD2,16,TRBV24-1,CATRDQSGSSTDTQYF,TGTGCCACCAGAGACCAAAGCGGGAGTAGCACAGATACGCAGTATTTT
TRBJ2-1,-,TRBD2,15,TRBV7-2,CASSSGTSGLNEQFF,TGTGCCAGCAGCTCCGGGACTAGCGGGCTGAATGAGCAGTTCTTC
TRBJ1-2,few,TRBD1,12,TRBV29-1,CSVVKQGFGYTF,TGCAGCGTTGTAAAACAGGGGTTTGGCTACACCTTC
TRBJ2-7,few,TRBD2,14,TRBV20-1,CSARESGRVYEQYF,TGCAGTGCTAGAGAAAGCGGGAGGGTCTACGAGCAGTACTTC
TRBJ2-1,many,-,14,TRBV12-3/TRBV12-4,CASSLESFDEEQFF,TGTGCCAGCAGTTTAGAATCGTTCGATGAGGAGCAGTTCTTC
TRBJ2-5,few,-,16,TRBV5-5,CASSLFLSSYQETQYF,TGTGCCAGCAGCTTGTTCTTAAGCTCGTACCAAGAGACCCAGTACTTC
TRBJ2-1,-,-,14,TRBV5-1,CASSLSLGGNEQFF,TGCGCCAGCAGCTTGAGTTTGGGCGGGAATGAGCAGTTCTTC
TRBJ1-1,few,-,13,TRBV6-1,CASTDGGGTEAFF,TGTGCCAGCACCGACGGGGGCGGCACTGAAGCTTTCTTT
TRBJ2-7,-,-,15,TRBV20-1,CSARDLRDPAYEQYF,TGCAGTGCTAGAGATCTCCGGGACCCAGCCTACGAGCAGTACTTC
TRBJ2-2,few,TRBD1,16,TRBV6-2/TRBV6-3,CASSPRAGGFNGELFF,TGTGCCAGCAGTCCTCGGGCAGGGGGATTTAACGGGGAGCTGTTTTTT
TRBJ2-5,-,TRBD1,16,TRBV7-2,CASSFPGQGDQETQYF,TGTGCCAGCAGCTTCCCGGGACAGGGCGACCAAGAGACCCAGTACTTC
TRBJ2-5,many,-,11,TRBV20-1,CSGSGEETQYF,TGCAGTGGTAGCGGAGAAGAGACCCAGTACTTC
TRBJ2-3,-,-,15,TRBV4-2,CASSQGSTSTDTQYF,TGTGCCAGCAGCCAGGGGTCCACTAGCACAGATACGCAGTATTTT
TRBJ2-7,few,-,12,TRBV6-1,CASIGIHYEQYF,TGTGCCAGCATAGGGATCCACTACGAGCAGTACTTC
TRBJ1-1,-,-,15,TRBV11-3,CASSSEGVGNTEAFF,TGTGCCAGCAGCTCCGAGGGGGTAGGGAACACTGAAGCTTTCTTT
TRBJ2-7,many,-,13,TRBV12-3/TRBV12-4,CASSPGLIYEQYF,TGTGCCAGCAGTCCGGGACTGATCTACGAGCAGTACTTC
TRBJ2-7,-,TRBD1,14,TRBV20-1,CSAIHRDREYEQYF,TGCAGCGCGATCCACCGGGACAGGGAATACGAGCAGTACTTC
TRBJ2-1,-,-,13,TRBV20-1,CSAPKGGVNEQFF,TGCAGTGCCCCCAAGGGGGGAGTCAATGAGCAGTTCTTC
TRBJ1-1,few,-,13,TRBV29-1,CSVVSGLVTEAFF,TGCAGCGTTGTGTCCGGGTTGGTCACTGAAGCTTTCTTT
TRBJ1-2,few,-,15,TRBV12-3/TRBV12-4,CASSFESRGNYGYTF,TGTGCCAGCAGTTTTGAGAGTCGGGGTAACTATGGCTACACCTTC
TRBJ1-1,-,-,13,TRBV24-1,CATRSRDGREAFF,TGTGCCACCAGGAGCCGGGACGGCCGTGAAGCTTTCTTT
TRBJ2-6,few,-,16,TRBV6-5,CASSYLVRGWANVLTF,TGTGCCAGCAGTTACCTCGTGAGAGGGTGGGCCAACGTCCTGACTTTC
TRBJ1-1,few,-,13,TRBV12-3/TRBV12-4,CASTPEGVTEAFF,TGTGCCAGCACCCCCGAGGGGGTCACTGAAGCTTTCTTT
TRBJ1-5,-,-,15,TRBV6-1,CASSRDVASNQPQHF,TGTGCCAGCAGCCGGGACGTTGCCAGCAATCAGCCCCAGCATTTT
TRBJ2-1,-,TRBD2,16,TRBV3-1,CASSQVLLAGVGEQFF,TGTGCCAGCAGCCAAGTTCTACTAGCGGGGGTGGGTGAGCAGTTCTTC
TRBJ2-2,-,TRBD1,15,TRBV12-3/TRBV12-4,CASRVRDRGTGELFF,TGTGCCAGCAGGGTTAGGGACAGGGGTACCGGGGAGCTGTTTTTT